This TCR beta chain emerged from a study of blood T cell repertoires in COVID-19. Trimming shortened V by 1 base and J by 1 base, and 16 bases separated the two germline ends. Looked up from germline, CDR1 is ENHRY and CDR2 is SYGVKD. This CDR3 contains 17 residues. Under the authors' procedure: Amplifying reference gene primers gave estimates of nucleated cell counts. The data were produced by immunoSEQ multiplex PCR, yet TCRdb's version contains in-frame clones alone and is incomplete. V and J calls and clone size are those listed in that table; D and trimming were worked out from the DNA. The table shows under 130,000 clones, with 70% to 90% occurring only once.

This receptor was identified in a human donor in a cohort sampled during active COVID-19. The material sequenced was peripheral blood. V usage is TRBV10-3 and J usage is TRBJ1-1; weak D call: TRBD1 (5 bases). Written as DNA, the CDR3 is TGTGCCATCAGTGAGTTAAGGAGGGGAGGGACGAACACTGAAGCTTTCTTT. Its protein product is CAISELRRGGTNTEAFF.